This TCR beta chain was found in a study of response to subunit inactivated influenza vaccine. Regarding the study as a whole: Authors proposed each seasonal influenza vaccination draws in few new T cells.

This clonotype came up a few times. Its antigen is not identified. The CDR3 is made up of 17 amino acids. With V trimmed by 5 bases and J by 4 bases, 17 bases remained unmatched. From the RT-PCR reads, TCRdb called clonotypes with MiXCR, one entry per CDR3 protein. In the table there are about 190,000 distinct CDR3 sequences, about 15% of which are singletons. The sequence derives from a man aged 50 to 59 who received an inactivated influenza vaccine. The sample here was CD8+ T cells sorted from PBMCs, taken about 5 days after vaccination. The V gene is TRBV12-3 or TRBV12-4, the J gene TRBJ2-7; 7 bases map to TRBD1. Here the CDR3 reads CASSPSDRLATGYEQYF. DNA for the CDR3: TGTGCCAGCAGTCCCTCGGACAGGCTGGCAACAGGGTACGAGCAGTACTTC.